Listed below are T cell receptor beta chains from one sample, sequenced in a study of metastatic and nonmetastatic thyroid tumors. Using MiXCR, TCRdb reanalyzed the PCR reads. The sample records some 20,000 clones, 35% to 40% being singletons. Sequencing was performed on tumor tissue. The receptors were gathered from a female donor with papillary thyroid cancer or a benign thyroid nodule (not recorded which). Some clones in this sample may be carry-over from other donors' samples. Both conserved end residues are part of each CDR3. A D gene is named only where the DNA matches it firmly. Clone sizes are given selectively: once, few, many, or a class where the clone is expanded.

TRBJ2-2,TRBV12-3/TRBV12-4,NA,NA,TGTGCCAGCAGTAGAGCTGACGGGGACCGGGAGCTGTTTTTT,CASSRADGDRELFF
TRBJ1-4,TRBV9,TRBD1,NA,TGTGCCAGCAGCGGGACAGGCCTGAATGAAAAACTGTTTTTT,CASSGTGLNEKLFF
TRBJ2-3,TRBV6-2/TRBV6-3,TRBD2,NA,TGTGCCAGCAGTTACGGGACTAGCGCAGATACGCAGTATTTT,CASSYGTSADTQYF
TRBJ1-2,TRBV28,NA,NA,TGTGCCAGCGGGGGGGGGCTCGGACCTTATAACTATGGCTACACCTTC,CASGGGLGPYNYGYTF
TRBJ2-5,TRBV25-1,NA,NA,TGTGCCAGCAGTGAACAACAGGGTTCGGTGGGGACCCAGTACTTC,CASSEQQGSVGTQYF
TRBJ2-7,TRBV27,TRBD1,NA,TGTGCCAGCAGTTTAGACAGGGTATCTAGAGAGCAGTACTTC,CASSLDRVSREQYF
TRBJ1-2,TRBV6-1,NA,few,TGTGCCAGCAGACGCCCCACGGCGGGGGACTATGGCTACACCTTC,CASRRPTAGDYGYTF
TRBJ2-1,TRBV7-2,NA,NA,TGTGCCAGCAGCTTTGCCGGGACATACAATGAGCAGTTCTTC,CASSFAGTYNEQFF
TRBJ1-2,TRBV6-9,NA,few,TGTGCCAGCAGTTCCCGGGGGCGTGGCTACACCTTC,CASSSRGRGYTF
TRBJ1-1,TRBV6-2/TRBV6-3,TRBD1,few,TGTGCCAGCAGACCTGGGACAGGGGGCACTGAAGCTTTCTTT,CASRPGTGGTEAFF
TRBJ1-6,TRBV19,NA,NA,TGTGCCAGTAGGATCGTTGGGGGAAGAGATTCACCCCTCCACTTT,CASRIVGGRDSPLHF
TRBJ2-3,TRBV11-1,NA,few,TGTGCCAGCAGCTCGCCAAGACAGCTACTCACAGATACGCAGTATTTT,CASSSPRQLLTDTQYF
TRBJ1-2,TRBV24-1,TRBD1,NA,TGTGCCACCAGTGATTATAACAGGGGCGATGGCTACACCTTC,CATSDYNRGDGYTF
TRBJ2-7,TRBV20-1,NA,NA,TGCAGTGCTACTCCCCCGGGACTCCCACGGGGTTACGAGCAGTACTTC,CSATPPGLPRGYEQYF
TRBJ2-6,TRBV19,TRBD2,once,TGTGCCAGTGCCCCGACTAGCGGGGGCCGCTCTGGGGCCAACGTCCTGACTTTC,CASAPTSGGRSGANVLTF
TRBJ2-1,TRBV2,TRBD2,few,TGTGCCAGTACTAGCGGGAATACCTTTGAGCAGTTCTTC,CASTSGNTFEQFF
TRBJ1-6,TRBV6-1,NA,few,TGTGCCAGCAGTGACCCCAGGAACCCCTACTCACCCCTCCACTTT,CASSDPRNPYSPLHF
TRBJ1-3,TRBV6-1,NA,NA,TGCGCCGGGGCAGGGGGAAACACCATATATTTT,CAGAGGNTIYF
TRBJ2-2,TRBV6-1,NA,many,TGTGCCAGCAGGGCCGGGACACACACCGGGGAGCTGTTTTTT,CASRAGTHTGELFF
TRBJ1-1,TRBV6-5,NA,NA,TGTGCCAGCAGTTACTCGGGAGGGAGCGGGAGGAATGAAGCTTTCTTT,CASSYSGGSGRNEAFF
TRBJ2-2,TRBV7-2,NA,NA,TGTGCCAGCAGCTCACAGGCGAACACCGGGGAGCTGTTTTTT,CASSSQANTGELFF
TRBJ2-7,TRBV6-6,NA,NA,TGTGCCAGCAGTTACTCGGGGTCCTACGAGCAGTACTTC,CASSYSGSYEQYF
TRBJ2-1,TRBV19,NA,NA,TGTGCCAGTAGTATTGGGTACAATGAGCAGTTCTTC,CASSIGYNEQFF
TRBJ2-7,TRBV5-6,TRBD1,NA,TGTGCCAGCAGCTCAGGATGGGACAGGGATGTCGAGCAGTACTTC,CASSSGWDRDVEQYF
TRBJ2-2,TRBV2,TRBD1,NA,TGTGCCAGCAGAAGACCGGGACAGGGGAAGACCGGGGAGCTGTTTTTT,CASRRPGQGKTGELFF
TRBJ1-6,TRBV5-1,NA,NA,TGCGCCAGCACCCCCAACACGGATTCACCCCTCCACTTT,CASTPNTDSPLHF
TRBJ2-1,TRBV6-5,NA,many,TGTGCCAGCAGTTACCGGGACTACAATGAGCAGTTCTTC,CASSYRDYNEQFF
TRBJ1-1,TRBV28,NA,NA,TGTGCCAGCTCCGAAATGAACAGGGAAAACACTGAAGCTTTCTTT,CASSEMNRENTEAFF
TRBJ2-7,TRBV20-1,TRBD2,NA,TGCAGTGCTAGACCTAGCGGTTCCTACGAGCAGTACTTC,CSARPSGSYEQYF
TRBJ1-1,TRBV19,NA,few,TGTGCCAGTACAGACAGGAGCACTGAAGCTTTCTTT,CASTDRSTEAFF
TRBJ1-1,TRBV20-1,TRBD1,NA,TGCAGTGCTAGAGACGACAGGGTGGCCACTGAAGCTTTCTTT,CSARDDRVATEAFF
TRBJ1-6,TRBV6-1,NA,NA,TGTGCCAGCAGTCCCGAGGACAGATATAATTCACCCCTCCACTTT,CASSPEDRYNSPLHF
TRBJ2-1,TRBV28,NA,few,TGTGCCAGCACGTACAGGGTTCCAAATGAGCAGTTCTTC,CASTYRVPNEQFF
TRBJ2-1,TRBV28,NA,few,TGTGCCAGCAATAGGGGACTCCTTGGGGGGAATGAGCAGTTCTTC,CASNRGLLGGNEQFF
TRBJ2-1,TRBV20-1,NA,NA,TGCAGTGCTAGTCGACCCAGCGGAAACTCGAATGAGCAGTTCTTC,CSASRPSGNSNEQFF
TRBJ2-7,TRBV2,NA,few,TGTGCCAGCAGTGTGGGGTCCTACGAGCAGTACTTC,CASSVGSYEQYF
TRBJ2-3,TRBV19,TRBD2,few,TGTGCCAGTAGAACGGGAGGGGGCACAGATACGCAGTATTTT,CASRTGGGTDTQYF
TRBJ1-2,TRBV4-3,NA,NA,TGCGCCAGCAGCCAAGATGAAGCAGGGGACTATGGCTACACCTTC,CASSQDEAGDYGYTF
TRBJ2-7,TRBV28,NA,few,TGTGCCAGCAGTTTAGTTCGGCTCAGGGACAAGCCCTACGAGCAGTACTTC,CASSLVRLRDKPYEQYF
TRBJ1-2,TRBV20-1,TRBD1,NA,TGCAGTGCTAGAGCCCCATCACAGGGGGCGAAGTATGGCTACACCTTC,CSARAPSQGAKYGYTF
TRBJ2-7,TRBV6-9,NA,few,TGTGCCAGCAGTTGGGACACCTACGAGCAGTACTTC,CASSWDTYEQYF
TRBJ2-2,TRBV19,TRBD2,NA,TGTGCCAGTAACCCTATAGCGGGACTGAGCACCGGGGAGCTGTTTTTT,CASNPIAGLSTGELFF
TRBJ2-7,TRBV6-2/TRBV6-3,TRBD1,many,TGTGCCAGCAGTCAAGGACAGGGCAGCTCCTACGAGCAGTACTTC,CASSQGQGSSYEQYF
TRBJ1-3,TRBV28,NA,NA,TGTGCCAGCAGTCCCAGGACGGTTGGCGGAAACACCATATATTTT,CASSPRTVGGNTIYF
TRBJ1-2,TRBV6-5,NA,few,TGTGCCAGCAGTTACTCGTCAGTTAACTATGGCTACACCTTC,CASSYSSVNYGYTF
TRBJ1-2,TRBV6-1,NA,few,TGTGCCAGCAGCCGAGCCTCTGGACCATACGGTGGCTACACCTTC,CASSRASGPYGGYTF
TRBJ1-5,TRBV28,TRBD1,NA,TGTGCCAGCAGTTTAAGGGGGGGATGGACAGGTAGCAATCAGCCCCAGCATTTT,CASSLRGGWTGSNQPQHF
TRBJ2-3,TRBV6-2/TRBV6-3,NA,NA,TGTGCCAGCAGTTTCTCAGATACGCAGTATTTT,CASSFSDTQYF
TRBJ1-5,TRBV27,NA,large,TGTGCCAGCAGTTGGGGGTTTACCAATCAGCCCCAGCATTTT,CASSWGFTNQPQHF
TRBJ2-2,TRBV24-1,NA,NA,TGTGCCACCAGTGCCGCAAGGGGAGTCGGGGAGCTGTTTTTT,CATSAARGVGELFF
TRBJ2-7,TRBV9,NA,once,TGTGCCAGCAGCCCTGCAGGGGTCGCCCCATACGAGCAGTACTTC,CASSPAGVAPYEQYF
TRBJ1-2,TRBV11-2,TRBD1,NA,TGTGCCAGCAGCCCTACAGGGGGATATGGCTACACCTTC,CASSPTGGYGYTF
TRBJ2-1,TRBV6-1,TRBD2,NA,TGTGCCAGCAGTGAATGGCGGGAGGGCCGCGATGAGCAGTTCTTC,CASSEWREGRDEQFF